A selection of T cell receptor beta chains follows, all from one sample in a study of technical replicates of blood from a handful of donors. Assay: immunoSEQ multiplex PCR; the TCRdb copy retains only in-frame clones and omits some. The sample includes 70,000 or so clones, around 90% of them seen just once. The sample consisted of PBMCs. The receptors come from a human donor in good health. Some clones in this sample may be carry-over from other donors' samples. CDR3s include the opening cysteine and the closing phenylalanine or tryptophan. Fields, in order: J gene, V gene, clone size, CDR3 length, D gene, CDR3 protein, CDR3 DNA. The D gene is left open where the match is weak. Size values are once, few and many counts, or a class for expanded clones, and some rows have none.

J: TRBJ1-2; V: TRBV6-6; size: .; length: 15; D: .; CDR3: CASHPVGGAFYGYTF; DNA: TGTGCCAGCCACCCGGTAGGCGGAGCCTTCTATGGCTACACCTTC
J: TRBJ1-2; V: TRBV11-2; size: once; length: 15; D: .; CDR3: CASSSPREGPDGYTF; DNA: TGTGCCAGCAGCTCCCCGCGAGAGGGCCCAGATGGCTACACCTTC
J: TRBJ2-5; V: TRBV6-5; size: .; length: 12; D: .; CDR3: CASTGTSETQYF; DNA: TGTGCCAGCACAGGGACATCAGAGACCCAGTACTTC
J: TRBJ1-4; V: TRBV5-4; size: .; length: 12; D: .; CDR3: CASSASGEKLFF; DNA: TGTGCCAGCAGCGCCTCAGGTGAAAAACTGTTTTTT
J: TRBJ2-5; V: TRBV7-9; size: .; length: 16; D: .; CDR3: CASSLPSGAGGETQYF; DNA: TGTGCCAGCAGCTTACCATCAGGGGCCGGTGGGGAGACCCAGTACTTC
J: TRBJ2-7; V: TRBV14; size: .; length: 16; D: TRBD1; CDR3: CASSLEYRGSSYEQYF; DNA: TGTGCCAGCAGCCTGGAATACAGGGGGAGCTCCTACGAGCAGTACTTC
J: TRBJ2-7; V: TRBV5-5; size: few; length: 15; D: .; CDR3: CASSLDEGDTYEQYF; DNA: TGTGCCAGCAGCTTGGATGAGGGGGACACCTACGAGCAGTACTTC
J: TRBJ2-1; V: TRBV7-2; size: .; length: 15; D: TRBD2; CDR3: CASRQKREIYNEQFF; DNA: TGTGCCAGCAGACAAAAGCGGGAGATCTACAATGAGCAGTTCTTC
J: TRBJ1-1; V: TRBV7-2; size: .; length: 15; D: .; CDR3: CASSFGVLVNTEAFF; DNA: TGTGCCAGCAGCTTCGGGGTTTTGGTGAACACTGAAGCTTTCTTT
J: TRBJ1-2; V: TRBV27; size: .; length: 15; D: .; CDR3: CASSPLLGGTYGYTF; DNA: TGTGCCAGCAGTCCCTTACTCGGAGGAACGTATGGCTACACCTTC
J: TRBJ1-4; V: TRBV4-1; size: .; length: 15; D: .; CDR3: CASSHPGTTNEKLFF; DNA: TGCGCCAGCAGCCACCCCGGGACAACTAATGAAAAACTGTTTTTT
J: TRBJ2-1; V: TRBV2; size: .; length: 15; D: TRBD2; CDR3: CASSALAGAPNEQFF; DNA: TGTGCCAGCAGTGCCTTAGCGGGGGCGCCCAATGAGCAGTTCTTC
J: TRBJ2-7; V: TRBV6-5; size: .; length: 15; D: .; CDR3: CASSYLSLANYEQYF; DNA: TGTGCCAGCAGTTATCTTTCCCTAGCTAACTACGAGCAGTACTTC
J: TRBJ2-3; V: TRBV19; size: .; length: 15; D: .; CDR3: CASSIVPTSTDTQYF; DNA: TGTGCCAGTAGTATAGTTCCGACTAGCACAGATACGCAGTATTTT
J: TRBJ2-2; V: TRBV5-1; size: .; length: 14; D: .; CDR3: CASSTAGGTGELFF; DNA: TGCGCCAGCAGTACAGCCGGAGGGACCGGGGAGCTGTTTTTT
J: TRBJ2-7; V: TRBV5-6; size: .; length: 13; D: .; CDR3: CASSPRQLYEQYF; DNA: TGTGCCAGCAGCCCGCGGCAACTCTACGAGCAGTACTTC
J: TRBJ2-2; V: TRBV5-4; size: .; length: 14; D: TRBD2; CDR3: CAAGLAGGTGELFF; DNA: TGTGCCGCCGGACTAGCGGGAGGCACCGGGGAGCTGTTTTTT
J: TRBJ2-1; V: TRBV30; size: once; length: 15; D: TRBD2; CDR3: CAWSTSSGRRNEQFF; DNA: TGTGCCTGGAGTACCTCTAGCGGGAGAAGGAATGAGCAGTTCTTC
J: TRBJ2-3; V: TRBV9; size: .; length: 13; D: TRBD2; CDR3: CASSGTSTDTQYF; DNA: TGTGCCAGCAGCGGGACTAGTACAGATACGCAGTATTTT
J: TRBJ2-3; V: TRBV29-1; size: .; length: 14; D: .; CDR3: CSVRLRTGADTQYF; DNA: TGCAGCGTTCGGCTGAGAACGGGAGCAGATACGCAGTATTTT